The next 3 T cell receptor beta chains were all read from a single sample in a study of T cells in Graves' hyperthyroidism and ophthalmopathy. From RNA transcripts, TCR beta CDR3 regions were amplified. Using the HTBI primer set, a first-round RT-PCR was run on the TCR CDR3. MiXCR was run by TCRdb on the multiplex PCR reads, yielding one entry per CDR3 protein. The sample gives fewer than 450,000 distinct CDR3 sequences, 11% to 15% of which show up once; over 25% is in the top ten. Sequenced sample: blood. The receptors come from a man between 45 and 60 years old with Graves' ophthalmopathy.

This clonotype was seen a handful of times. This chain uses TRBV5-1 with TRBJ2-5; 7 bases map to TRBD1. The CDR3 has 13 amino acids. The germline CDR1 and CDR2 sequences are SGHRS and YFSETQ. The V segment lost 4 bases and the J segment 0 bases; nucleotides outside the gene matches: 0. The CDR3 protein is CASSTGDQETQYF. The CDR3 DNA reads TGCGCCAGCAGCACAGGGGACCAAGAGACCCAGTACTTC.

This clonotype was counted at least ten times. The V call is TRBV6-1, the J call TRBJ2-7; no reliable D call. The CDR3 has 13 residues. Germline V lookup: CDR1 MNHNS, CDR2 SASEGT. Trimming shortened V by 4 bases and J by 4 bases, and 11 bases separated the two germline ends. The CDR3 bases are TGTGCCAGCAGTGCTGCCAGCCGTTACGAGCAGTACTTC. It is translated as CASSAASRYEQYF.

This clonotype was counted at least ten times. V is TRBV11-2 and J is TRBJ1-2; D remains ambiguous. CDR3 length: 14 amino acids. The V and J ends lost 3 bases and 8 bases respectively, with 16 bases between them. Germline V CDR1 and CDR2: SGHAT, FQNNGV. The CDR3 region is CASSFLLYGEGYTF. CDR3 coding DNA: TGTGCCAGCAGCTTTCTGCTGTACGGGGAGGGCTACACCTTC.